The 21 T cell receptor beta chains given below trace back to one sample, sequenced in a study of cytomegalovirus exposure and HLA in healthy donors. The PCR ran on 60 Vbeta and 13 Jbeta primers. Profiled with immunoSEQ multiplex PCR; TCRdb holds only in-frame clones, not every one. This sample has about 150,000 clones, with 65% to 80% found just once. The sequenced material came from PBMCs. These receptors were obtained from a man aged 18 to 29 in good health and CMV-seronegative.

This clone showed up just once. CDR3 nucleotide sequence: TGTGCCAGCAGTTTAATTAGCGGGGTCACCGGGGAGCTGTTTTTT. Translated: CASSLISGVTGELFF. This rearrangement joins TRBV28 to TRBJ2-2, with 8 bases aligning to TRBD2. J was trimmed by 4 bases and V by 2 bases; bases with no gene match: 3. CDR3 length equals 15 residues. CDR1 is MDHEN, CDR2 SYDVKM, per germline.

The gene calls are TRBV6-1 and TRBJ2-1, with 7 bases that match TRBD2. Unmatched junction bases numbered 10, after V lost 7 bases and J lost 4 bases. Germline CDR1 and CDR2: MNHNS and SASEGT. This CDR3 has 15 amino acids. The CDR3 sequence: CASTEERGEYNEQFF. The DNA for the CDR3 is TGTGCCAGCACCGAGGAGCGGGGAGAATACAATGAGCAGTTCTTC.

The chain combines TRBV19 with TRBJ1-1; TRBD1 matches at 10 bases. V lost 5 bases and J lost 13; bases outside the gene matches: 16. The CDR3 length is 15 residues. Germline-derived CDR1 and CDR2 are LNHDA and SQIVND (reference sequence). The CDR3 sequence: CASSSAGTGVPVGFF. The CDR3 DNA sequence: TGTGCCAGTAGTTCGGCCGGGACAGGGGTACCAGTCGGTTTCTTT.

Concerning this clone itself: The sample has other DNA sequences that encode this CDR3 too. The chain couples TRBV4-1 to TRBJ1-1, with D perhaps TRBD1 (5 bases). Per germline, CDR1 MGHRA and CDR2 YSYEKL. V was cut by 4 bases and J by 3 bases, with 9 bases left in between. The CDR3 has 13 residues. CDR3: CASSLSRDTEAFF. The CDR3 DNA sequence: TGCGCCAGCAGCCTTAGCAGGGACACTGAAGCTTTCTTT.

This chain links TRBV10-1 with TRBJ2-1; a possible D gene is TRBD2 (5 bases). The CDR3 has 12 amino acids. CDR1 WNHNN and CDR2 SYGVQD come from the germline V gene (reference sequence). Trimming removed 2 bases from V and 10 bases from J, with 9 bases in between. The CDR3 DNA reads TGCGCCAGCAGTGAGGCGGGCGGCGAGCAGTTCTTC. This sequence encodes CASSEAGGEQFF.

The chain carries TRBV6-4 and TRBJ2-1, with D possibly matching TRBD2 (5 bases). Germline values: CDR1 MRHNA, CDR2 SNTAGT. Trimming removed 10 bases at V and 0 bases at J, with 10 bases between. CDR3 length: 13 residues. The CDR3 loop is CATTRGSYNEQFF. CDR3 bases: TGTGCCACTACCCGGGGCTCCTACAATGAGCAGTTCTTC.

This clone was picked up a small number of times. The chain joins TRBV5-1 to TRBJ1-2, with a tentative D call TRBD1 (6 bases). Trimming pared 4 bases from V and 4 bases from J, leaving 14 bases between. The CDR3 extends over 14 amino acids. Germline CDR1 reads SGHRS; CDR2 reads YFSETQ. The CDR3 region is CASSPNGQFYGYTF. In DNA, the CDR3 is TGCGCCAGCAGCCCCAATGGACAGTTCTATGGCTACACCTTC. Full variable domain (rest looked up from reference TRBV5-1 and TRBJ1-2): KAGVTQTPRYLIKTRGQQVTLSCSPISGHRSVSWYQQTPGQGLQFLFEYFSETQRNKGNFPGRFSGRQFSNSRSEMNVSTLELGDSALYLCASSPNGQFYGYTFGSGTRLTVV.

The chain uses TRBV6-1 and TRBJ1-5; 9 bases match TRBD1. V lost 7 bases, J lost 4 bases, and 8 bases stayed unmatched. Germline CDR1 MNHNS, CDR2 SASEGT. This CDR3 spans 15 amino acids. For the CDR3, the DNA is TGTGCCAGCACCTTAAGACAGGGGGAGAATCAGCCCCAGCATTTT. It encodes CASTLRQGENQPQHF.

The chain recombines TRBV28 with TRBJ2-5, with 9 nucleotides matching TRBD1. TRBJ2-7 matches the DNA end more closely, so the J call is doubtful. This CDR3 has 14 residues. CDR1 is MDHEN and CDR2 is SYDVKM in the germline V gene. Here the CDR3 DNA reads TGTGCCACCGGAACGGGACAGGGACCTTACGAGCAGTACTTC. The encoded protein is CATGTGQGPYEQYF.

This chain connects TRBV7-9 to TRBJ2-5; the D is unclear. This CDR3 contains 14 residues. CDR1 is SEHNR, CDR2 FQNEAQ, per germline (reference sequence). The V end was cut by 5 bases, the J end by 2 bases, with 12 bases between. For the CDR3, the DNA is TGTGCCAGCAGCCACGAGTCCCCTCAAGAGACCCAGTACTTC. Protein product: CASSHESPQETQYF.

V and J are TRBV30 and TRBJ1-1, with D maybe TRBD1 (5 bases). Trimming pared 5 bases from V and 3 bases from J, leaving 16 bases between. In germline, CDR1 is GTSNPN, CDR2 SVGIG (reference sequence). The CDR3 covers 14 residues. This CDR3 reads CAWVPGRGDTEAFF. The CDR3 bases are TGTGCCTGGGTACCAGGACGGGGGGACACTGAAGCTTTCTTT.

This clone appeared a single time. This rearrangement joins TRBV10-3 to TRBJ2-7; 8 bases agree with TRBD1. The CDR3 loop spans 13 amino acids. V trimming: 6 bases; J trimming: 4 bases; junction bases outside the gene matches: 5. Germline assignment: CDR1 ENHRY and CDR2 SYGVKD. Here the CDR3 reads CAIREQGGYEQYV. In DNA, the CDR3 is TGTGCCATCAGGGAACAGGGGGGTTACGAGCAGTACGTC.

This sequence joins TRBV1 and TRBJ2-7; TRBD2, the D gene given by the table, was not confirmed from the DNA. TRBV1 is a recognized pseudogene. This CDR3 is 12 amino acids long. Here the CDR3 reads CTSSQVGGAEYF. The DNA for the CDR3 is TGCACCAGCAGCCAAGTTGGCGGGGCAGAGTACTTC.

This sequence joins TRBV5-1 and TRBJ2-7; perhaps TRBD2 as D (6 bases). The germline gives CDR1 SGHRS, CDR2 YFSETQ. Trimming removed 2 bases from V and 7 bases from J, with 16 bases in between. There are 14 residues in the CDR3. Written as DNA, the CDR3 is TGCGCCAGCAGCTTTACCGGGGGAAGGGAGGAGCAGTACTTC. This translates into CASSFTGGREEQYF.

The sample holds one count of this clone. DNA of the CDR3: TGTGCCAGCAGCATCGGGGTTATGGGCATCAATGAGCAGTTCTTC. Translated: CASSIGVMGINEQFF. The chain is built from TRBV9 and TRBJ2-1; tentatively, D is TRBD2 (5 bases). Looked up from germline, CDR1 is SGDLS and CDR2 is YYNGEE. The CDR3 runs to 15 residues. The ends were cut back, 4 bases at V and 6 bases at J, with 17 bases in the middle. Filled out from reference TRBV9 and TRBJ2-1, the complete variable domain reads DSGVTQTPKHLITATGQRVTLRCSPRSGDLSVYWYQQSLDQGLQFLIQYYNGEERAKGNILERFSAQQFPDLHSELNLSSLELGDSALYFCASSIGVMGINEQFFGPGTRLTVL.

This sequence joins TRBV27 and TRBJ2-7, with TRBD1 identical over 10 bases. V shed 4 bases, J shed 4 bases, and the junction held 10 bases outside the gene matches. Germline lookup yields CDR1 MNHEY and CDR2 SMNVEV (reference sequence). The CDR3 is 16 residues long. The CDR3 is CASSSPRQGARYEQYF. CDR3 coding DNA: TGTGCCAGCAGTTCGCCTAGACAGGGGGCGCGGTACGAGCAGTACTTC.

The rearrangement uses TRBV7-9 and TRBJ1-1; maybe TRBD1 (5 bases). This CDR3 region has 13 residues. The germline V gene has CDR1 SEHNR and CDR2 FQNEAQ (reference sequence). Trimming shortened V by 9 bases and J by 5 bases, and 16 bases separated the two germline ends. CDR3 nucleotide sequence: TGTGCCAGTAGGGTATTGGGGGGAACTGAAGCTTTCTTT. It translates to CASRVLGGTEAFF.

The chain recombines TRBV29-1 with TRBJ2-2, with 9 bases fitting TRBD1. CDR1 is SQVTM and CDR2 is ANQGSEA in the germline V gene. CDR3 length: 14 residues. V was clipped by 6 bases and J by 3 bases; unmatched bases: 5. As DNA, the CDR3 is TGCAGCGTCGCCCGGGACAGGGACACCGGGGAGCTGTTTTTT. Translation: CSVARDRDTGELFF.

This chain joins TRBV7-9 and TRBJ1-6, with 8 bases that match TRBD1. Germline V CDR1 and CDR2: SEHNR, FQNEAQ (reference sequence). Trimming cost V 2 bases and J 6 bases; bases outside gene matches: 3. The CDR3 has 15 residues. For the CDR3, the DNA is TGTGCCAGCAGCTTATCACAGGGGGGTAATTCACCCCTCCACTTT. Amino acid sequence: CASSLSQGGNSPLHF.

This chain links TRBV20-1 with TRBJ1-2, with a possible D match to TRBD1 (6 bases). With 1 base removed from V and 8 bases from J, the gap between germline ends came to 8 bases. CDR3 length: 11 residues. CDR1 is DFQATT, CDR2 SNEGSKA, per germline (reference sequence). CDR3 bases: TGCAGTGCTAGAGTTGGGGGCGGCTACACCTTC. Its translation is CSARVGGGYTF.

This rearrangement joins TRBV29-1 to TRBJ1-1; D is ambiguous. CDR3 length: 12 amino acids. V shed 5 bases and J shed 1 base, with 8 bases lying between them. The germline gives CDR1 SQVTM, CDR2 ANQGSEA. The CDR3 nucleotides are TGCAGCGTTTTTTCAGAGAACACTGAAGCTTTCTTT. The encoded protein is CSVFSENTEAFF.